Presented here are 27 T cell receptor beta chains from one specimen sequenced in a study of T cells after yellow fever vaccination. MiXCR was run by TCRdb on the 5' RACE reads, yielding one entry per CDR3 protein. The table records 200,000 to 300,000 distinct CDR3 sequences, roughly 3.7% of them present only once. The specimen was PBMCs, collected 15 days after the yellow fever booster vaccination. The receptors were sampled from a man between 18 and 35 years old who received the YFV17D yellow fever vaccine.

This clonotype was seen many times. The chain's CDR3 is CASNKRGAKETQYF. Here the CDR3 DNA reads TGTGCCAGCAACAAGCGGGGGGCGAAAGAGACCCAGTACTTC. The chain has TRBV7-2 and TRBJ2-5, with 9 nucleotides matching TRBD2. CDR3 length equals 14 residues. In germline, CDR1 is SGHTA, CDR2 FQGNSA. J gave up 3 bases and V 7 bases, and 6 bases lay outside the gene matches.

This clonotype has ten or more counts. This chain uses TRBV4-1 with TRBJ1-6; TRBD1 agrees at 7 bases. Unmatched junction bases numbered 7, after V lost 0 bases and J lost 5 bases. Looked up from germline, CDR1 is MGHRA and CDR2 is YSYEKL. The CDR3 spans 17 residues. CDR3 residues: CASSQDPGTADNSPLHF. As DNA, the CDR3 is TGCGCCAGCAGCCAAGATCCCGGGACAGCGGATAATTCACCCCTCCACTTT.

The chain combines TRBV30 with TRBJ2-5; 8 bases match TRBD1. V was clipped by 3 bases and J by 6 bases; unmatched bases: 6. Germline V gene sequence: CDR1 GTSNPN, CDR2 SVGIG (reference sequence). CDR3 length equals 13 residues. CDR3 in amino acids: CAWRDRDSKTQYF. In nucleotides, the CDR3 is TGTGCCTGGAGGGACAGGGACTCGAAGACCCAGTACTTC.

The table lists this clonotype with many counts. The chain has TRBV5-1 and TRBJ1-2; D remains ambiguous. Germline CDR1 is SGHRS and CDR2 is YFSETQ. This CDR3 comprises 14 residues. The V and J ends lost 3 bases and 7 bases respectively, with 16 bases between them. The DNA of the CDR3 is TGCGCCAGCAGCTCGTTTAATGGGGAAAGTGGCTACACCTTC. It specifies CASSSFNGESGYTF.

In this sample, this clonotype turned up a few times. The chain employs TRBV21-1 and TRBJ1-5. TRBV21-1 is shown as a pseudogene. This CDR3 has 14 residues. Here the CDR3 reads CASSKVPDYQPQHF. CDR3 nucleotide sequence: TGTGCCAGCAGCAAAGTCCCAGATTATCAGCCCCAGCATTTT.

This clonotype was found many times. The chain has TRBV3-1 and TRBJ2-3; TRBD1 or TRBD2 may be the D gene (5 bases each). This CDR3 spans 14 amino acids. V dropped 10 bases and J dropped 6 bases, with 20 bases sitting between them. Germline V gene sequence: CDR1 LGHDT, CDR2 YNNKEL (reference sequence). The CDR3 reads CATARDPSFDTQYF. In DNA form, the CDR3 reads TGTGCCACCGCAAGGGACCCTTCGTTCGATACGCAGTATTTT.

This clonotype was found many times. V usage is TRBV5-1 and J usage is TRBJ2-3; 8 bases align to TRBD2. CDR3 size: 14 residues. Germline V lookup: CDR1 SGHRS, CDR2 YFSETQ. The V gene end was trimmed by 4 bases and the J gene end by 4 bases; junction bases not matched to a gene: 5. CDR3 nucleotide sequence: TGCGCCAGCAGCCCGGGACTAGAGGCAGATACGCAGTATTTT. Translation gives CASSPGLEADTQYF.

In its sample, this clonotype was seen many times. This chain links TRBV6-6 with TRBJ2-3; D is possibly TRBD2 (5 bases). V lost 3 bases to trimming and J lost 2 bases, with 6 bases between them. This CDR3 spans 13 amino acids. Per the germline V gene, CDR1 is MNHNY and CDR2 is SVGAGI (reference sequence). As DNA, the CDR3 is TGTGCCAGCAGTTATAGCGTCACAGATACGCAGTATTTT. Its translation: CASSYSVTDTQYF.

This clonotype was recorded at least ten times. The J gene is TRBJ2-2, the V gene TRBV29-1; tentative D call: TRBD2 (6 bases). Germline CDR1 is SQVTM and CDR2 is ANQGSEA. The CDR3 length is 12 residues. Deletions cut 7 bases from V and 7 bases from J, with 13 bases between. The CDR3, as DNA: TGCAGCGCTTGGGGGGTTAGCGGGGAGCTGTTTTTT. Protein sequence: CSAWGVSGELFF.

This clonotype was seen repeatedly, ten times or more. This sequence joins TRBV7-3 and TRBJ2-2; tentative D call: TRBD2 (6 bases). Trimming took off 8 bases at V and 0 bases at J, with 13 bases between the two ends. Germline loops: CDR1 SGHTA, CDR2 FQGTGA. CDR3 length: 15 amino acids. CDR3 protein: CASQSGTSNTGELFF. DNA of the CDR3: TGTGCCAGCCAATCAGGGACTTCGAACACCGGGGAGCTGTTTTTT.

This clonotype was counted ten times or more. The genes are TRBV24-1 and TRBJ1-4, with unresolved D. Germline CDR1 is KGHDR and CDR2 is SFDVKD. V lost 2 bases to trimming and J lost 8 bases, with 5 bases between them. The CDR3 sequence is 12 residues long. Here the CDR3 DNA reads TGTGCCACCAGTGATTACGGAGAAAAACTGTTTTTT. This translates into CATSDYGEKLFF.

Ten or more counts support this clonotype. This chain links TRBV18 with TRBJ1-3, with 8 bases lining up with TRBD1. V trimming: 5 bases; J trimming: 3 bases; junction bases outside the gene matches: 9. Germline CDR1 KGHSH, CDR2 LQKENI. CDR3 length: 16 residues. The CDR3 region has the DNA TGTGCCAGCTCAACCGGACAGGGCCAAGGTGGAAACACCATATATTTT. Translating gives CASSTGQGQGGNTIYF.

This clonotype was detected ten times or more. The chain combines TRBV7-2 with TRBJ1-5; weak D call: TRBD1 (5 bases). Trimming took off 3 bases at V and 0 bases at J, with 9 bases between the two ends. This CDR3 contains 15 residues. Per germline, CDR1 SGHTA and CDR2 FQGNSA. This CDR3 reads CASSFVGGSNQPQHF. CDR3 nucleotide sequence: TGTGCCAGCAGCTTCGTGGGGGGTAGCAATCAGCCCCAGCATTTT.

This clonotype showed up many times. This chain links TRBV10-3 with TRBJ2-3, with D tentatively TRBD1 or TRBD2 (5 bases each). The CDR3 spans 14 residues. Germline values: CDR1 ENHRY, CDR2 SYGVKD. Trimming left V 9 bases short and J 6 bases short, with 19 bases between. The CDR3 bases are TGTGCCATTAGAAAGGGGAGTTCAAGCGATACGCAGTATTTT. Its protein is CAIRKGSSSDTQYF.

V gene TRBV7-3 combines with J gene TRBJ2-1; possible D gene TRBD2, 6 bases. V lost 5 bases, J lost 6 bases, and 17 bases lay in between. Germline lookup yields CDR1 SGHTA and CDR2 FQGTGA. The CDR3 covers 15 residues. The chain's CDR3 is CASSPSGTFSNEQFF. CDR3 nucleotide sequence: TGTGCCAGCAGCCCGTCCGGGACTTTTTCCAATGAGCAGTTCTTC.

The sample holds a few counts of this clonotype. The rearrangement uses TRBV29-1 and TRBJ2-7, with D maybe TRBD2 (5 bases). Germline loops: CDR1 SQVTM, CDR2 ANQGSEA. The V gene lost 7 bases and the J gene lost 3 bases, with 13 bases spanning the gap. The CDR3 contains 12 residues. CDR3 DNA sequence: TGCAGCGCGGGCGGGTCCTACTACGAGCAGTACTTC. As protein: CSAGGSYYEQYF.

This clonotype has a count of ten or more. This chain joins TRBV6-6 and TRBJ2-7; 12 bases align to TRBD1. The CDR3 consists of 18 residues. Germline-derived CDR1 and CDR2 are MNHNY and SVGAGI (reference sequence). The junction had 12 bases not matched to a gene; V was cut back by 0 bases and J by 6 bases. The CDR3 loop is CASSYSRSQGQGAPEQYF. The CDR3 bases are TGTGCCAGCAGTTACTCGAGGAGTCAGGGACAGGGGGCGCCCGAGCAGTACTTC.

Many counts were recorded for this clonotype. The chain joins TRBV4-1 to TRBJ2-7; TRBD2 matches at 8 bases. The junction had 7 bases not matched to a gene; V was cut back by 3 bases and J by 0 bases. The germline V gene encodes CDR1 MGHRA and CDR2 YSYEKL. CDR3 size: 16 residues. The CDR3 loop is CASSHHIAGSSYEQYF. The CDR3 nucleotides are TGCGCCAGCAGCCACCACATAGCGGGAAGCTCCTACGAGCAGTACTTC.

This clonotype has ten or more counts. The chain couples TRBV20-1 to TRBJ2-1; D might be TRBD1 (5 bases). This CDR3 region has 15 residues. Per the germline V gene, CDR1 is DFQATT and CDR2 is SNEGSKA (reference sequence). Trimming took 5 bases from V and 4 from J, leaving 18 bases between them. The CDR3 region is CSALPPGSVYNEQFF. DNA for the CDR3: TGCAGTGCTCTGCCGCCAGGGTCAGTGTACAATGAGCAGTTCTTC.

This clonotype appeared many times. The rearrangement links TRBV12-3 or TRBV12-4 to TRBJ2-7; TRBD1 might be the D (5 bases). The V gene lost 7 bases and the J gene lost 0 bases, with 13 bases spanning the gap. This CDR3 spans 14 amino acids. CDR3 DNA sequence: TGTGCCAGCACCAGACAGCTCAGCTCCTACGAGCAGTACTTC. This translates into CASTRQLSSYEQYF.

There are many counts of this clonotype. This chain connects TRBV7-2 to TRBJ2-5, with 13 bases aligning to TRBD2. Per germline, CDR1 SGHTA and CDR2 FQGNSA. This CDR3 region has 18 residues. V was pared by 5 bases and J by 2 bases, with 11 bases of the junction left unmatched. This CDR3 reads CASSPGATSGGGQETQYF. As DNA, the CDR3 is TGTGCCAGCAGCCCGGGCGCCACTAGCGGGGGGGGACAAGAGACCCAGTACTTC.

This clonotype has a count of ten or more. The chain joins TRBV29-1 to TRBJ2-7; D may be TRBD2 (6 bases). The CDR3 length is 13 residues. Germline CDR1 and CDR2: SQVTM and ANQGSEA. V dropped 1 base and J dropped 3 bases, with 10 bases sitting between them. CDR3: CSVEGYGGYEQYF. CDR3 coding DNA: TGCAGCGTTGAAGGGTACGGGGGCTACGAGCAGTACTTC.

In its sample, this clonotype was seen many times. The rearrangement joins TRBV6-2 or TRBV6-3 to TRBJ1-2; D might be TRBD1 (5 bases). Deletions cut 6 bases from V and 0 bases from J, with 11 bases between. Germline V lookup: CDR1 MNHEY, CDR2 SVGEGT. The CDR3 spans 14 residues. The CDR3 DNA sequence: TGTGCCAGCAGACCCTGGGGGGCTAACTATGGCTACACCTTC. Residues: CASRPWGANYGYTF.

This clonotype was seen at least ten times. V usage is TRBV20-1 and J usage is TRBJ2-5; D not certain. CDR1 is DFQATT, CDR2 SNEGSKA, per germline (reference sequence). V was shortened by 3 bases and J by 5 bases, with 22 bases between the two germline ends. CDR3 size: 16 residues. This CDR3 reads CSASVPKISSGETQYF. The CDR3 DNA reads TGCAGTGCTAGCGTTCCCAAAATATCCTCCGGGGAGACCCAGTACTTC.

This clonotype was seen ten or more times. The J gene is TRBJ2-1, the V gene TRBV20-1; D is ambiguous. The CDR3 is made up of 14 amino acids. Germline lookup yields CDR1 DFQATT and CDR2 SNEGSKA (reference sequence). Trimming took off 5 bases at V and 0 bases at J, with 11 bases between the two ends. DNA for the CDR3: TGCAGTGCTCACAACCCGAGCTCCTACAATGAGCAGTTCTTC. It is translated as CSAHNPSSYNEQFF.

This clonotype was seen more than once but under ten times. This chain connects TRBV4-1 to TRBJ1-1; D call uncertain. CDR1 MGHRA and CDR2 YSYEKL come from the germline V gene. The germline V and J ends were trimmed by 4 bases and 2 bases, with 14 bases remaining between them. The length of the CDR3 is 15 residues. The CDR3 loop is CASSLTDTSNTEAFF. The DNA of the CDR3 is TGCGCCAGCAGCCTCACCGACACCTCAAACACTGAAGCTTTCTTT.

This clonotype was detected many times. Here the CDR3 DNA reads TGCGCCAGCAGCTTGGGGGGACTAGCTGAAAACATTCAGTACTTC. This codes for CASSLGGLAENIQYF. V is TRBV5-1 and J is TRBJ2-4; 9 positions agree with TRBD2. From germline, CDR1 is SGHRS and CDR2 YFSETQ. J lost 5 bases, V lost 0 bases, and 3 bases had no gene match. This CDR3 has 15 residues.